This TCR beta chain derives from a study of T-cell reconstitution after alpha-beta-depleted transplantation in children. This clonotype was seen repeatedly, ten times or more. Construction of the TCRbeta library involved unique molecular identifiers. TCRdb reprocessed the PCR reads with MiXCR, giving one entry per CDR3 protein. Counted here are hundreds of thousands of distinct CDR3 sequences, over 9.5% occurring once; the ten biggest clones make up roughly 4%. The CDR3 has 11 residues. CDR1 is MNHNY and CDR2 is SVGAGI in the germline V gene (reference sequence). V was pared by 5 bases and J by 9 bases, with 8 bases between.

This chain links TRBV6-6 with TRBJ2-1, with no clear D. The sequence derives from a human donor who donated a stem cell graft to a child with acute myeloid leukemia. Material: PBMCs from the stem cell graft donor, obtained from the stem cell graft. The CDR3 reads CASSSTTEQFF. Written as DNA, the CDR3 is TGTGCCAGCAGTAGCACAACTGAGCAGTTCTTC.